This T cell receptor (beta chain) is from a study of cytomegalovirus exposure and HLA in healthy donors. Study-wide context: Per a later analysis, the 666 first-cohort and under 150 validation repertoires shared one platform. General study findings and limits: CMV antigen specificity was confirmed in vitro for three CMV-associated chains.

The germline gives CDR1 SGHRS, CDR2 YFSETQ. This CDR3 region has 13 residues. The V end was cut by 5 bases, the J end by 2 bases, with 11 bases between. The assay was immunoSEQ multiplex PCR, and TCRdb's table has in-frame clones only and misses some. This table holds more than 300,000 clones, roughly 89% found once. For this clone: Its specificity is not known.

This chain connects TRBV5-1 to TRBJ2-7; TRBD1 is a possible D gene (6 bases). Source material: PBMCs. The receptor was derived from a woman in her late teens or twenties in good health and CMV-seronegative. CDR3: CASRPRGTYEQYF. The CDR3 bases are TGCGCCAGCAGACCCAGGGGCACCTACGAGCAGTACTTC.